What follows is one T cell receptor (beta chain) and its context. Other DNA sequences of this sample code for an identical CDR3. TCRdb's table, derived via immunoSEQ multiplex PCR, lists solely in-frame clones and lacks some. This table holds around 300,000 clones, approximately 91% found once. The data were taken from a study of blood T cell repertoires in COVID-19. The V gene lost 4 bases and the J gene lost 0 bases, with 5 bases spanning the gap. Germline V lookup: CDR1 SGHRS, CDR2 YFSETQ. This CDR3 is 13 amino acids long. V and J are TRBV5-1 and TRBJ2-1, with D unresolved. The sequenced sample was PBMCs or T cells enriched from blood (not recorded which). The source of this sequence is a middle-aged woman who had recovered from COVID-19. This CDR3 is CASSRDSYNEQFF. For the CDR3, the DNA is TGCGCCAGCAGCCGAGACTCCTACAATGAGCAGTTCTTC. The full variable domain, completed using reference TRBV5-1 and TRBJ2-1, is KAGVTQTPRYLIKTRGQQVTLSCSPISGHRSVSWYQQTPGQGLQFLFEYFSETQRNKGNFPGRFSGRQFSNSRSEMNVSTLELGDSALYLCASSRDSYNEQFFGPGTRLTVL.